This T cell receptor (beta chain) was documented in a study of blood T cell repertoires in COVID-19. Whole-study context: Acute and convalescent COVID-19 samples came from the United States, Italy and Spain. From T cells, B-cell-depleted T cells, or PBMCs came the material, which was cDNA or gDNA.

Authors' data handling: Reference gene primer amplification in the assay estimated nucleated cell counts. The method was immunoSEQ multiplex PCR; TCRdb's version includes in-frame clones alone and lacks a portion of them. For V, J and clone size, that table is used; D and trimming come from the DNA. Among about 63,000 clones listed, about 81% were seen once. The germline gives CDR1 MNHEY, CDR2 SMNVEV (reference sequence). The V and J ends lost 0 bases and 0 bases, in that order; junction bases with no gene match: 3. This CDR3 contains 17 residues. The sequence derives from a human donor in a cohort sampled during active COVID-19. The chain combines TRBV27 with TRBJ1-4; 8 bases line up with TRBD1. Sequenced material: peripheral blood. CDR3 sequence (DNA): TGTGCCAGCAGTTTATCGGGACAGGCTGCAACTAATGAAAAACTGTTTTTT. Its translation: CASSLSGQAATNEKLFF.